One sample yielded the 27 T cell receptor beta chains listed below, sequenced in a study of T cells in localized non-small cell lung cancer (dated by TCRdb to the early 2020s). The library came from the immunoSEQ multiplex PCR assay. As stored in TCRdb, this immuneACCESS dataset retains in-frame rearrangements with V and J assigned. A fraction of the clones does not appear; measured against another copy, unresolved V genes explain less than half of the discrepancy, and the remainder lacks a known reason. The sample includes under 95,000 clones, with more than 75% observed a single time. The top ten clonotypes cover 8% to 10% of the sample. The source material was peripheral blood, sampled before any cancer treatment. These receptors all stem from a female donor over 55 with stage I lung adenocarcinoma.

The rearrangement joins TRBV5-1 to TRBJ2-1; a weak D match, TRBD2 (5 bases). The CDR3 runs to 15 residues. V lost 0 bases and J lost 6, with 13 bases in between. Germline values: CDR1 SGHRS, CDR2 YFSETQ. The DNA of the CDR3 is TGCGCCAGCAGCTTGGGGCGGGCTAATTCCAATGAGCAGTTCTTC. Its protein is CASSLGRANSNEQFF.

The rearrangement uses TRBV4-3 and TRBJ1-2, with 11 bases that match TRBD1. CDR1 is LGHNA, CDR2 YSLEER, per germline. V was pared by 4 bases and J by 8 bases, with 6 bases of the junction left unmatched. This CDR3 is 14 amino acids long. The CDR3 region has the DNA TGCGCCAGCAGCCCGGACAGGGGGCCTTGGGGCTACACCTTC. Protein product: CASSPDRGPWGYTF.

This chain joins TRBV5-1 and TRBJ1-1; 7 bases map to TRBD1. This CDR3 has 14 amino acids. Trimming cost V 4 bases and J 4 bases; bases outside gene matches: 7. CDR1 is SGHRS, CDR2 YFSETQ, per germline. In nucleotides, the CDR3 is TGCGCCAGCAGCCGTACAGGGGTCGGCACTGAAGCTTTCTTT. Its protein is CASSRTGVGTEAFF.

In this sample, this clone turned up many times. The chain employs TRBV10-3 and TRBJ1-2; a weak D match, TRBD1 (6 bases). This CDR3 spans 12 amino acids. V was clipped by 9 bases and J by 8 bases, with 16 bases between them. Germline V gene sequence: CDR1 ENHRY, CDR2 SYGVKD. The CDR3 DNA follows: TGTGCCATTGCCCAAGGGGGAGAGGGCTACACCTTC. It translates to CAIAQGGEGYTF.

This clone has a count of ten or more. The CDR3 DNA is TGTGCCAGCAGCTTACGTCGTCCGCAGACCAACCCTGGAAACACCATATATTTT. Its translation is CASSLRRPQTNPGNTIYF. V is TRBV7-9 and J is TRBJ1-3; D unclear. Germline CDR1 reads SEHNR; CDR2 reads FQNEAQ (reference sequence). V was shortened by 2 bases and J by 2 bases, with 19 bases between the two germline ends. The CDR3 spans 18 residues.

The J gene is TRBJ2-2, the V gene TRBV4-2; TRBD2 is a possible D gene (5 bases). This CDR3 comprises 14 residues. The germline gives CDR1 LGHNA, CDR2 YNFKEQ. Between the trimmed V and J ends, which lost 0 bases and 6 bases, there was a span of 8 bases. The CDR3 sequence: CASSQDKEAGELFF. The CDR3 nucleotides are TGTGCCAGCAGCCAAGATAAGGAGGCCGGGGAGCTGTTTTTT.

The genes are TRBV5-1 and TRBJ1-1, with D perhaps matching TRBD1 (5 bases). Looked up from germline, CDR1 is SGHRS and CDR2 is YFSETQ. This CDR3 comprises 16 residues. V lost 2 bases to trimming and J lost 0 bases, with 14 bases between them. The CDR3 spells CASSLTVVGLNTEAFF. CDR3 bases: TGCGCCAGCAGCTTAACAGTCGTGGGGCTGAACACTGAAGCTTTCTTT. Drawing the rest from reference TRBV5-1 and TRBJ1-1, the complete variable domain is KAGVTQTPRYLIKTRGQQVTLSCSPISGHRSVSWYQQTPGQGLQFLFEYFSETQRNKGNFPGRFSGRQFSNSRSEMNVSTLELGDSALYLCASSLTVVGLNTEAFFGQGTRLTVV.

The V and J genes are TRBV7-2 and TRBJ1-3, with D possibly being TRBD1 (5 bases). The CDR3 has 16 amino acids. Germline CDR1 is SGHTA and CDR2 is FQGNSA. V dropped 1 base and J dropped 2 bases, with 12 bases sitting between them. CDR3 sequence (DNA): TGTGCCAGCAGCTTAGGGGCTCGGGGCACTGGAAACACCATATATTTT. Protein sequence: CASSLGARGTGNTIYF.

This clone was counted a single time. The chain employs TRBV7-6 and TRBJ2-2; the match to TRBD1 covers 7 bases. The J segment lost 7 bases and the V segment lost 7 bases, leaving 9 bases of the junction unmatched. Germline V gives CDR1 SGHVS, CDR2 FNYEAQ. This CDR3 is built from 14 residues. CDR3 in DNA: TGTGCCAGCAAGTGGGGGACAGTTGTCGGGGAGCTGTTTTTT. This encodes CASKWGTVVGELFF.

This clone was recorded a few times. The J gene is TRBJ2-7, the V gene TRBV4-2, with 10 bases identical to TRBD1. There are 15 residues in the CDR3. Germline-derived CDR1 and CDR2 are LGHNA and YNFKEQ. V gave up 1 base and J gave up 6 bases; unmatched junction bases: 6. CDR3 nucleotide sequence: TGTGCCAGCAGCCAAGCGACAGGGGGCATCGGCGAGCAGTACTTC. Its translation: CASSQATGGIGEQYF.

CDR3 amino acids: CASSLERAAQEQYF. The CDR3 nucleotides are TGTGCCAGCAGCCTAGAGAGGGCAGCGCAAGAGCAGTACTTC. The V call is TRBV5-8, the J call TRBJ2-7; a possible D gene is TRBD2 (5 bases). V was clipped by 4 bases and J by 7 bases, with 18 bases between them. The CDR3 runs 14 residues. Looked up from germline, CDR1 is SGHTS and CDR2 is YDEGEE. The whole variable domain, filled in from reference TRBV5-8 and TRBJ2-7, reads EAGVTQSPTHLIKTRGQQATLRCSPISGHTSVYWYQQALGLGLQFLLWYDEGEERNRGNFPPRFSGRQFPNYSSELNVNALELEDSALYLCASSLERAAQEQYFGPGTRLTVT.

This chain links TRBV2 with TRBJ1-3; D might be TRBD1 (6 bases). The CDR3 length is 15 residues. CDR1 is SNHLY, CDR2 FYNNEI, per germline. The V and J ends lost 3 bases and 4 bases respectively, with 13 bases between them. DNA of the CDR3: TGTGCCAGCAGTGATTGGGGGGCGGTCGGAAACACCATATATTTT. It translates to CASSDWGAVGNTIYF.

The count of this clone is one. The chain links TRBV6-5 to TRBJ1-6, with TRBD1 identical over 11 bases. Unmatched junction bases numbered 5, after V lost 2 bases and J lost 8 bases. The CDR3 has 16 amino acids. Germline CDR1 is MNHEY and CDR2 is SVGAGI. For the CDR3, the DNA is TGTGCCAGCAGTTACCAAGGGACAGGGGGGCATTCACCCCTCCACTTT. As protein: CASSYQGTGGHSPLHF.

V gene TRBV6-5 combines with J gene TRBJ2-7, with D hard to call. V lost 0 bases, J lost 3 bases, and 6 bases lay in between. Germline V gene sequence: CDR1 MNHEY, CDR2 SVGAGI. The CDR3 totals 13 residues. This CDR3 is CASSYSGDYEQYF. The DNA of the CDR3 is TGTGCCAGCAGTTACTCAGGAGACTACGAGCAGTACTTC.

J is TRBJ2-2 and V is TRBV30, with D possibly matching TRBD2 (6 bases). Trimming left V 2 bases short and J 1 base short, with 11 bases between. The CDR3 sequence is 15 residues long. Germline CDR1 GTSNPN, CDR2 SVGIG (reference sequence). CDR3 loop: CAWSKGRGNTGELFF. CDR3 sequence (DNA): TGTGCCTGGAGTAAAGGGCGGGGGAACACCGGGGAGCTGTTTTTT.

The CDR3: CASSVVNEQFF. The CDR3 bases are TGTGCCAGCAGCGTGGTAAATGAGCAGTTCTTC. The chain links TRBV13 to TRBJ2-1; D is unresolved. V gave up 5 bases and J gave up 7 bases, with 6 bases separating them. The CDR3 is made up of 11 amino acids. Germline lookup yields CDR1 PRHDT and CDR2 FYEKMQ (reference sequence). Full variable domain (missing parts from reference TRBV13 and TRBJ2-1): AAGVIQSPRHLIKEKRETATLKCYPIPRHDTVYWYQQGPGQDPQFLISFYEKMQSDKGSIPDRFSAQQFSDYHSELNMSSLELGDSALYFCASSVVNEQFFGPGTRLTVL.

The rearrangement joins TRBV7-9 to TRBJ1-2, with TRBD1 identical over 7 bases. This CDR3 has 16 residues. V lost 6 bases, J lost 2 bases, and 12 bases stayed unmatched. Germline V gene data show CDR1 as SEHNR and CDR2 as FQNEAQ (reference sequence). Here the CDR3 reads CASSSTSTGINYGYTF. In DNA form, the CDR3 reads TGTGCCAGCAGTTCTACCTCGACAGGGATAAACTATGGCTACACCTTC.

This clone showed up just once. The V call is TRBV9, the J call TRBJ1-5, with D unresolved. Trimming pared 0 bases from V and 4 bases from J, leaving 5 bases between. Germline CDR1 SGDLS, CDR2 YYNGEE. This CDR3 spans 13 amino acids. CDR3 protein: CASSVGPNQPQHF. CDR3 nucleotides: TGTGCCAGCAGCGTAGGACCAAATCAGCCCCAGCATTTT.

This clone was observed a handful of times. This rearrangement joins TRBV28 to TRBJ1-1; D is undetermined. V was pared by 7 bases and J by 1 base, with 10 bases between. Looked up from germline, CDR1 is MDHEN and CDR2 is SYDVKM. There are 13 residues in the CDR3. The CDR3 loop is CASIGMENTEAFF. In nucleotides, the CDR3 is TGTGCCAGCATAGGTATGGAGAACACTGAAGCTTTCTTT.

The chain joins TRBV14 to TRBJ2-5, with 7 nucleotides matching TRBD2. V shed 0 bases, J shed 0 bases, and the junction held 16 bases outside the gene matches. Germline CDR1 SGHDN, CDR2 FVKESK. This CDR3 is built from 20 residues. This CDR3 reads CASSQDPIKGGRPYQETQYF. Written as DNA, the CDR3 is TGTGCCAGCAGCCAAGACCCTATTAAGGGAGGGCGGCCGTACCAAGAGACCCAGTACTTC.

This chain connects TRBV15 to TRBJ2-7; TRBD1 matches 11 bases. CDR1 and CDR2 (germline): LNHNV, YYDKDF (reference sequence). Germline trimming cut 2 bases from V and 6 bases from J; bases unmatched to any gene: 3. CDR3 length: 14 amino acids. For the CDR3, the DNA is TGTGCCACCAGCAGATTGGGGACAGGGGGCGAGCAGTACTTC. Amino acids: CATSRLGTGGEQYF.

J is TRBJ1-2 and V is TRBV19; 9 bases map to TRBD1. CDR3 length: 12 amino acids. J lost 5 bases, V lost 6 bases, and 1 base had no gene match. Looked up from germline, CDR1 is LNHDA and CDR2 is SQIVND (reference sequence). Here the CDR3 DNA reads TGTGCCAGTAGCGGGACAGGGTATGGCTACACCTTC. Protein product: CASSGTGYGYTF.

The gene calls are TRBV6-5 and TRBJ1-5; 7 bases fit TRBD1. Trimming cost V 4 bases and J 4 bases; bases outside gene matches: 4. The germline V gene encodes CDR1 MNHEY and CDR2 SVGAGI. The CDR3 is made up of 14 amino acids. The CDR3 loop is CASSSRQGNQPQHF. CDR3 DNA sequence: TGTGCCAGCAGTTCCAGACAGGGTAATCAGCCCCAGCATTTT.

The chain links TRBV5-4 to TRBJ2-4, with 9 positions matching TRBD1. The germline V gene has CDR1 SGHNT and CDR2 YYREEE (reference sequence). The junction had 2 bases not matched to a gene; V was cut back by 5 bases and J by 2 bases. This CDR3 is 14 amino acids long. CDR3 region: CASSDRGTKNIQYF. CDR3 coding DNA: TGTGCCAGCAGTGACAGGGGGACCAAAAACATTCAGTACTTC.

The chain combines TRBV10-3 with TRBJ1-2; tentatively, D is TRBD1 (6 bases). CDR1 is ENHRY, CDR2 SYGVKD, per germline. Trimming stripped 2 bases from V and 7 bases from J, with 17 bases between. This CDR3 has 15 residues. The DNA for the CDR3 is TGTGCCATCAGTGAGCGACAGGACCGGATAGCTGGCTACACCTTC. As protein: CAISERQDRIAGYTF.

This clone was found a few times. The junction and the germline gene differ at one end; a read error may be behind it. J is TRBJ2-7 and V is TRBV7-2, with TRBD2 identical over 12 bases. There are 14 residues in the CDR3. Germline lookup yields CDR1 SGHTA and CDR2 FQGNSA. Written as DNA, the CDR3 is TGTGCCAGCAGCCTAGCGGGGGGGCCATCCGAGCAGTACTTC. Translating it yields CASSLAGGPSEQYF.

This clone occurred a few times. The chain uses TRBV30 and TRBJ1-1, with TRBD1 matching over 9 bases. The CDR3 extends over 14 amino acids. CDR1 is GTSNPN, CDR2 SVGIG, per germline (reference sequence). V was clipped by 6 bases and J by 1 base; unmatched bases: 6. Written as DNA, the CDR3 is TGTGCCTGTGAACTGGACAGGGGGAACACTGAAGCTTTCTTT. Protein product: CACELDRGNTEAFF.